The 11 T cell receptor beta chains below come from one sample, sequenced in a study of early T cells in non-severe SARS-CoV-2 infection. TCRdb recomputed calls from the 5' RACE reads with MiXCR, one row per CDR3 protein. The table includes roughly 25,000 distinct CDR3 sequences, 5.1% detected once. The material sequenced was whole blood. Receptors were obtained from an adult who was a healthcare worker with PCR-confirmed SARS-CoV-2 infection or an uninfected control (not recorded which).

This clonotype was detected many times. V and J are TRBV6-2 or TRBV6-3 and TRBJ1-2; D uncertain. Per the germline V gene, CDR1 is MNHEY and CDR2 is SVGEGT. V was shortened by 6 bases and J by 0 bases, with 11 bases between the two germline ends. The CDR3 extends over 14 amino acids. The CDR3 nucleotides read TGTGCCAGCAGAATGCGCGCAGCTAACTATGGCTACACCTTC. Translation gives CASRMRAANYGYTF.

This clonotype was observed a few times. The rearrangement joins TRBV6-5 to TRBJ2-3, with D perhaps TRBD1 (7 bases). Germline CDR1 is MNHEY and CDR2 is SVGAGI. There are 13 residues in the CDR3. V lost 11 bases and J 6 bases, leaving 18 bases between the germline ends. This CDR3 is CASRQGGRDTQYF. CDR3 bases: TGTGCCTCCCGTCAGGGGGGTCGGGATACGCAGTATTTT.

This clonotype occurred a few times. The chain uses TRBV20-1 and TRBJ2-2; D gene ambiguous. V was shortened by 0 bases and J by 1 base, with 9 bases between the two germline ends. CDR1 is DFQATT, CDR2 SNEGSKA, per germline (reference sequence). The length of the CDR3 is 15 residues. This chain's CDR3 is CSARDRLWNTGELFF. CDR3 sequence (DNA): TGCAGTGCTAGAGACCGGCTATGGAACACCGGGGAGCTGTTTTTT.

This clonotype was picked up many times. This CDR3 is CASSTNQGYEQYF. As DNA, the CDR3 is TGTGCCAGCAGCACCAACCAGGGGTACGAGCAGTACTTC. This chain connects TRBV11-1 to TRBJ2-7, with a tentative D call TRBD1 (6 bases). The CDR3 consists of 13 residues. CDR1 and CDR2 (germline): SGHAT, FQDESV (reference sequence). V was trimmed by 5 bases and J by 4 bases, leaving 12 bases between them.

The table lists this clonotype with a few counts. The chain carries TRBV7-9 and TRBJ1-1; D is perhaps TRBD1 (5 bases). In germline, CDR1 is SEHNR, CDR2 FQNEAQ (reference sequence). The CDR3 contains 13 residues. Trimming left V 0 bases short and J 6 bases short, with 8 bases between. Written as DNA, the CDR3 is TGTGCCAGCAGCTTAGCTGGGACGGCTGAAGCTTTCTTT. It specifies CASSLAGTAEAFF.

In its sample, this clonotype was seen many times. The chain carries TRBV27 and TRBJ2-1; TRBD2 might be the D (6 bases). This CDR3 region has 16 residues. With 4 bases removed from V and 0 bases from J, the gap between germline ends came to 13 bases. Germline V CDR1 and CDR2: MNHEY, SMNVEV (reference sequence). As DNA, the CDR3 is TGTGCCAGCAGTTGGGACGGGGGAAGCTCCTACAATGAGCAGTTCTTC. Translating gives CASSWDGGSSYNEQFF.

This clonotype has a handful of counts. The chain has TRBV14 and TRBJ1-1; D remains unclear. The V and J ends lost 0 bases and 0 bases respectively, with 5 bases between them. Germline CDR1 SGHDN, CDR2 FVKESK. The CDR3 contains 14 residues. CDR3: CASSQELLNTEAFF. CDR3 coding DNA: TGTGCCAGCAGCCAAGAGCTCTTGAACACTGAAGCTTTCTTT.

This clonotype was counted ten times or more. The chain uses TRBV18 and TRBJ1-2; a weak D match, TRBD1 (5 bases). The CDR3 is 14 amino acids. The germline gives CDR1 KGHSH, CDR2 LQKENI. V gave up 8 bases and J gave up 3 bases, with 16 bases separating them. This CDR3 is CASTPLPGYYGYTF. CDR3 bases: TGTGCCAGCACTCCTCTACCAGGGTACTATGGCTACACCTTC. Variable domain in full (rest from reference TRBV18 and TRBJ1-2): NAGVMQNPRHLVRRRGQEARLRCSPMKGHSHVYWYRQLPEEGLKFMVYLQKENIIDESGMPKERFSAEFPKEGPSILRIQQVVRGDSAAYFCASTPLPGYYGYTFGSGTRLTVV.

This clonotype came up many times. V is TRBV29-1 and J is TRBJ2-7; 10 bases map to TRBD1. CDR3 size: 14 residues. The V and J ends lost 6 bases and 5 bases, in that order; junction bases with no gene match: 10. CDR1 and CDR2 (germline): SQVTM, ANQGSEA. The CDR3 sequence: CSVAGTGVLDEQYF. The CDR3 nucleotides are TGCAGCGTAGCCGGGACAGGGGTTTTGGACGAGCAGTACTTC.

The chain links TRBV7-8 to TRBJ1-6; perhaps TRBD1 as D (6 bases). V was trimmed by 5 bases and J by 9 bases, leaving 14 bases between them. The germline V gene has CDR1 SGHVS and CDR2 FQNEAQ. This CDR3 comprises 14 residues. CDR3 nucleotide sequence: TGTGCCAGCAGCCCAGGGTTGGGGGCTTCACCCCTCCACTTT. This codes for CASSPGLGASPLHF.

This clonotype was observed at least ten times. The chain joins TRBV29-1 to TRBJ2-4; TRBD1 aligns across 7 bases. J was trimmed by 3 bases and V by 0 bases; bases with no gene match: 8. Germline loops: CDR1 SQVTM, CDR2 ANQGSEA. This CDR3 has 16 residues. The CDR3 protein is CSVEDPTGVGKNIQYF. CDR3 in DNA: TGCAGCGTTGAAGATCCAACAGGGGTAGGCAAAAACATTCAGTACTTC.